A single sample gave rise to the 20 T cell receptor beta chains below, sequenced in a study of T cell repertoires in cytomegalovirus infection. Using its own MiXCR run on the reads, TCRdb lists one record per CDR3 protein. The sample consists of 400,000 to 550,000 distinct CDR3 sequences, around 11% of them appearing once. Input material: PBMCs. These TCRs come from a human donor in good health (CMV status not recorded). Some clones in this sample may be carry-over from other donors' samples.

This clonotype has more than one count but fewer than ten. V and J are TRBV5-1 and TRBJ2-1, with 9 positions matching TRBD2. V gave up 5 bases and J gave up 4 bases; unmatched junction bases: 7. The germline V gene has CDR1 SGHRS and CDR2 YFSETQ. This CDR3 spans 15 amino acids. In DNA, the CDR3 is TGCGCCAGCAGGAAAAGCGGGAGGTCTTACAATGAGCAGTTCTTC. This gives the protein CASRKSGRSYNEQFF.

The CDR3 loop reads CSATPGEGRQPQHF. The CDR3 DNA reads as TGCAGTGCTACCCCCGGGGAGGGCCGGCAGCCCCAGCATTTT. The chain couples TRBV20-1 to TRBJ1-5; no clear D. V was trimmed by 4 bases and J by 7 bases, leaving 17 bases between them. The germline V gene encodes CDR1 DFQATT and CDR2 SNEGSKA (reference sequence). The CDR3 loop spans 14 amino acids.

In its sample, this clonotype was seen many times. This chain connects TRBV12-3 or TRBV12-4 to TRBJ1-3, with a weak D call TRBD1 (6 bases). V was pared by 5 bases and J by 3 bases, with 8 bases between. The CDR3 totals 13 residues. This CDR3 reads CASSRTVGNTIYF. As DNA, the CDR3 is TGTGCCAGCAGTCGGACAGTTGGAAACACCATATATTTT.

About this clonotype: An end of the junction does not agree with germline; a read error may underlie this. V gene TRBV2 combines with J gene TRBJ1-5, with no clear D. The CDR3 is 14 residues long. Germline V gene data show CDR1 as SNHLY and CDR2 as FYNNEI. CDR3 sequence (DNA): TGTGCCAGCAGGTTGGGGAGTAGCAATCAGCCCCGGCATTTT. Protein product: CASRLGSSNQPRHF.

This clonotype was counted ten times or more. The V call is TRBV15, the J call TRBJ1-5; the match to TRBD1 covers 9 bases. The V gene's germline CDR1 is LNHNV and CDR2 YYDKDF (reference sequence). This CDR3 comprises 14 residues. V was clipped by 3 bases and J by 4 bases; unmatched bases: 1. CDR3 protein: CATSRDRGNQPQHF. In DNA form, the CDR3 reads TGTGCCACCAGCAGGGACAGGGGAAATCAGCCCCAGCATTTT.

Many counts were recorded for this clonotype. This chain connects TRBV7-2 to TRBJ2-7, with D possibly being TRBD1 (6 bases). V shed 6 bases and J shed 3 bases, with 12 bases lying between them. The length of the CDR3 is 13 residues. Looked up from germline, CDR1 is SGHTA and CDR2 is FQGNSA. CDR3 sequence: CASRTGTRYEQYF. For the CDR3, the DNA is TGTGCCAGCAGGACAGGAACTCGCTACGAGCAGTACTTC.

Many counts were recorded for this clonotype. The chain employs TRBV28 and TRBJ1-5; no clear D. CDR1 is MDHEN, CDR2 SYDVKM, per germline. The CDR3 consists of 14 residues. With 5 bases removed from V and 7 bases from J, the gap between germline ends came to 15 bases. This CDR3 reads CASSPRASEQPQHF. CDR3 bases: TGTGCCAGCAGTCCTCGGGCCTCTGAGCAGCCCCAGCATTTT.

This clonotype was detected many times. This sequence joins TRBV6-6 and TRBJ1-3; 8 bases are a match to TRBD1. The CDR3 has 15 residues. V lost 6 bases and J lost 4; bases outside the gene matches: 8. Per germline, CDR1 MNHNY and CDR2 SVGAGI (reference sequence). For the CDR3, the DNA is TGTGCCAGCAGCGTCCCCGGGACAGGCGGAAACACCATATATTTT. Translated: CASSVPGTGGNTIYF.

Here the CDR3 reads CSARRVGDTQYF. CDR3 nucleotides: TGCAGTGCTAGGAGGGTGGGAGATACGCAGTATTTT. The rearrangement links TRBV20-1 to TRBJ2-3, with D perhaps TRBD2 (5 bases). The V end was cut by 3 bases, the J end by 5 bases, with 9 bases between. This CDR3 has 12 residues. The germline gives CDR1 DFQATT, CDR2 SNEGSKA (reference sequence).

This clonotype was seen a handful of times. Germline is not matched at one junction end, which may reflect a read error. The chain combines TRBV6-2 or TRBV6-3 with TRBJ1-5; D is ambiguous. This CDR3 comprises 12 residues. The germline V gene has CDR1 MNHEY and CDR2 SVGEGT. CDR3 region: CASSSGVQAQHF. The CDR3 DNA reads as TGTGCCAGCAGCTCCGGGGTTCAGGCCCAGCATTTT.

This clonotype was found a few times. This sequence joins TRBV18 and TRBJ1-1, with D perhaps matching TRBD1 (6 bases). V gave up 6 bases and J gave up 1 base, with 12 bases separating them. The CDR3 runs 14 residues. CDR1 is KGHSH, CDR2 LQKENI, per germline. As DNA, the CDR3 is TGTGCCAGCTCTAAGGGACACCCGAACACTGAAGCTTTCTTT. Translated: CASSKGHPNTEAFF.

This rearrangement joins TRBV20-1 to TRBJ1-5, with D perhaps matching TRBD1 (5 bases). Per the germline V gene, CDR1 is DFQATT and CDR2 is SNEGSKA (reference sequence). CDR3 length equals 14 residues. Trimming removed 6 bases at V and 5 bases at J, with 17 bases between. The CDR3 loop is CSASVGQGYQPQHF. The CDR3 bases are TGCAGTGCCTCAGTTGGGCAGGGCTATCAGCCCCAGCATTTT.

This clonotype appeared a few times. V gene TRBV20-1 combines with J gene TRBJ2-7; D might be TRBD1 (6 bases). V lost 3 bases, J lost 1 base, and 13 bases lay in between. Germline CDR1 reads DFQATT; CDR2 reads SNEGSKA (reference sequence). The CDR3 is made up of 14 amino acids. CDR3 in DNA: TGCAGTGCTAGTAATGGACAGCTGTCCTACGAGCAGTACTTC. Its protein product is CSASNGQLSYEQYF.

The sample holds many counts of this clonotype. This CDR3 reads CASHRTGDQPQHF. The DNA of the CDR3 is TGTGCCAGCCATAGGACAGGGGATCAGCCCCAGCATTTT. The chain uses TRBV2 and TRBJ1-5, with 9 bases aligning to TRBD1. This CDR3 has 13 residues. V shed 8 bases and J 5 bases; nucleotides not matched to a gene: 4. Per the germline V gene, CDR1 is SNHLY and CDR2 is FYNNEI.

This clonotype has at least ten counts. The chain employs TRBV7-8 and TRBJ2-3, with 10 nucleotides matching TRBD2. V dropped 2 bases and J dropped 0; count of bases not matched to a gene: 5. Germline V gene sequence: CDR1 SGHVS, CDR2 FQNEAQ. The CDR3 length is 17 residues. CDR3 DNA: TGTGCCAGCAGCTTATTAGCGGGGGGCCCTAGCACAGATACGCAGTATTTT. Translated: CASSLLAGGPSTDTQYF. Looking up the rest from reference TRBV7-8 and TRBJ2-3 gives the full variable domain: GAGVSQSPRYKVAKRGQDVALRCDPISGHVSLFWYQQALGQGPEFLTYFQNEAQLDKSGLPSDRFFAERPEGSVSTLKIQRTQQEDSAVYLCASSLLAGGPSTDTQYFGPGTRLTVL.

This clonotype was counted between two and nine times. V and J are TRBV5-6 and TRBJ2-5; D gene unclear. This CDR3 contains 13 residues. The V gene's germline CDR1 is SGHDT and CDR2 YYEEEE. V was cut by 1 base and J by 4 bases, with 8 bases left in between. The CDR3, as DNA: TGTGCCAGCAGCTTGAGCGTGGGAGAGACCCAGTACTTC. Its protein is CASSLSVGETQYF.

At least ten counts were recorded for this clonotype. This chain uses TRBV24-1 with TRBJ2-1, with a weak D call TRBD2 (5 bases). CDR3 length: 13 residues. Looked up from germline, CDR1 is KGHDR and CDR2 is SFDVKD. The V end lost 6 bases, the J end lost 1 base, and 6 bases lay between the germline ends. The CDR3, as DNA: TGTGCCACCAGTCGAGGGTCCTACAATGAGCAGTTCTTC. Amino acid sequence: CATSRGSYNEQFF.

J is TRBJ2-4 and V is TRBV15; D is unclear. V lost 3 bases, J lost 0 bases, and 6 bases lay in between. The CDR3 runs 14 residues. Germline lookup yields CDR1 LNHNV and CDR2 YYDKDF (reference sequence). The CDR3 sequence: CATSRALAKNIQYF. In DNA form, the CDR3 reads TGTGCCACCAGCAGGGCTCTAGCCAAAAACATTCAGTACTTC.

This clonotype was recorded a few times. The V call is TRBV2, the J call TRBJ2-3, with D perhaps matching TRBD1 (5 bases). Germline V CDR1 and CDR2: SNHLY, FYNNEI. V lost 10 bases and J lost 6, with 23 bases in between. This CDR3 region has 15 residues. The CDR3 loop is CATPQLEGASDTQYF. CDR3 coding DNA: TGTGCCACCCCTCAGCTGGAAGGGGCTTCGGATACGCAGTATTTT.

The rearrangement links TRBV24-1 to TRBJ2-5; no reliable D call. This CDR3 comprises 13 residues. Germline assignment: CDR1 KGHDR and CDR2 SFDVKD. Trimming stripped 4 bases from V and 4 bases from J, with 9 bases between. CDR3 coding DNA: TGTGCCACCAGTGAACATAATGGAGAGACCCAGTACTTC. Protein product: CATSEHNGETQYF.